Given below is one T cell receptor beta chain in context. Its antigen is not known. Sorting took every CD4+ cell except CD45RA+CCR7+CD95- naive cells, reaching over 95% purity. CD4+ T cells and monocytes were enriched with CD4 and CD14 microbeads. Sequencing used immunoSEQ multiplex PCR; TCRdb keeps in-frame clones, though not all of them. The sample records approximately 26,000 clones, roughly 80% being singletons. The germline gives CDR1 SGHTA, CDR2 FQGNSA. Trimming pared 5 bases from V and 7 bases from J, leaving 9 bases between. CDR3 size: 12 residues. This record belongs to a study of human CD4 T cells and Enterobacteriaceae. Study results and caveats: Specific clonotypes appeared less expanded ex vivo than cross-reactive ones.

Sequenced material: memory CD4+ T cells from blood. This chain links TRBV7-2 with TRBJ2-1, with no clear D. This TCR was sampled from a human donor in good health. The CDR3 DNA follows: TGTGCCAGCAGCGCCGGACCGAATGAGCAGTTCTTC. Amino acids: CASSAGPNEQFF.